This T cell receptor (beta chain) was retrieved from a study of cytomegalovirus exposure and HLA in healthy donors. Broader study findings: It emerged from a later analysis that several of the most significant clusters appeared to be linked to common viral pathogens.

V shed 2 bases and J shed 0 bases, with 16 bases lying between them. The CDR3 consists of 17 residues. Germline V gene lookup returns CDR1 SGHRS and CDR2 YFSETQ. Concerning this clone itself: Its antigen is undetermined.

Vbeta (60) and Jbeta (13) primers were used in the PCR. The protocol was immunoSEQ multiplex PCR, while the TCRdb copy is restricted to in-frame clones and leaves out a portion. Of 130,000 or so clones listed, 70% to 75% are singletons. The sample consisted of PBMCs. This chain links TRBV5-1 with TRBJ2-3; D might be TRBD1 (5 bases). This clonotype was obtained from a woman aged 40 to 55 in good health and CMV-seropositive. The CDR3 DNA sequence: TGCGCCAGCAGCTTAGTAAGTCAGGGTGCTAGCACAGATACGCAGTATTTT. Protein product: CASSLVSQGASTDTQYF. Filled out from reference TRBV5-1 and TRBJ2-3, the complete variable domain reads KAGVTQTPRYLIKTRGQQVTLSCSPISGHRSVSWYQQTPGQGLQFLFEYFSETQRNKGNFPGRFSGRQFSNSRSEMNVSTLELGDSALYLCASSLVSQGASTDTQYFGPGTRLTVL.